This T cell receptor (beta chain) was recovered during a study of T cells in Graves' hyperthyroidism and ophthalmopathy. General observations from the study: Ophthalmopathy, as predicted by the model, came a median roughly 6.5 months after the prediction. Separation of ophthalmopathy from stable hyperthyroidism was achieved by a 13 V-J model.

Graves' hyperthyroidism is called stable when ophthalmopathy does not progress within 18 months. Diagnoses were established using clinical symptoms, serum thyroxine and TRAb, thyroid ultrasound and orbital computed tomography. The germline CDR1 and CDR2 sequences are MDHEN and SYDVKM. The CDR3 runs to 16 residues. The V segment lost 6 bases and the J segment 5 bases; nucleotides outside the gene matches: 11. In its sample, this clonotype was seen many times. The antigen is not known. RNA transcripts provided the source from which TCR beta CDR3 regions were amplified. First-round RT-PCR targeting the TCR CDR3 was performed with the HTBI primer set. MiXCR, applied by TCRdb to the multiplex PCR reads, yields one record per CDR3 protein. The sample contains under 250,000 distinct CDR3 sequences, about a sixth of which appear only once.

Source material: blood. This sequence joins TRBV28 and TRBJ2-7, with 12 bases that match TRBD2. This sequence originates from a woman aged 45-65 years with Graves' hyperthyroidism. The CDR3 spells CASSTTATSGSHEQYF. DNA for the CDR3: TGTGCCAGCAGCACCACGGCGACTAGCGGGAGCCACGAGCAGTACTTC.